A single sample is the source of the 2 T cell receptor beta chains below, sequenced in a study of OX40 agonist ivuxolimab in advanced cancers. Clones were sequenced by immunoSEQ multiplex PCR, and TCRdb holds only the in-frame ones, with some missing. The repertoire holds tens of thousands of clones, with approximately 89% as singletons. The specimen was CD4+ or CD8+ T cells sorted from blood, collected in a trial of the OX40 agonist ivuxolimab. The origin of the receptors is an adult with an advanced solid tumor such as melanoma, head and neck, liver or kidney cancer.

Turning to this clone: At one end, the junction sequence differs from germline, possibly due to a read error. The rearrangement uses TRBV11-2 and TRBJ2-1, with 8 positions matching TRBD1. There are 12 residues in the CDR3. Germline V CDR1 and CDR2: SGHAT, FQNNGV. CDR3 region: CASRNRDRILVF. The CDR3 bases are TGTGCCAGCAGAAACCGGGACAGGATTTTGGTCTTC. Variable domain in full (rest from reference TRBV11-2 and TRBJ2-1): EAGVAQSPRYKIIEKRQSVAFWCNPISGHATLYWYQQILGQGPKLLIQFQNNGVVDDSQLPKDRFSAERLKGVDSTLKIQPAKLEDSAVYLCASRNRDRILVFGPGTRLTVL.

CDR3: CASRAQGYV. The CDR3 bases are TGTGCCAGCAGGGCGCAGGGGTACGTC. The chain links TRBV6-5 to TRBJ2-7; maybe TRBD1 (5 bases). V lost 6 bases and J lost 12, with 9 bases in between. Germline V lookup: CDR1 MNHEY, CDR2 SVGAGI. This CDR3 region has 9 residues.